The 27 T cell receptor beta chains in this list originate from one sample, sequenced in a study of blood T cell repertoires in COVID-19. Sequenced by immunoSEQ multiplex PCR; TCRdb stores in-frame clones only, minus some. The sample records about 440,000 clones, around 90% being singletons. Sequences were obtained from PBMCs or T cells enriched from blood (not recorded which). The receptors shown here come from a man between 18 and 35 years old who had recovered from COVID-19.

CDR3 loop: CASSETSPLQPQHF. The CDR3 coding sequence is TGTGCCAGCAGTGAGACATCTCCCCTTCAGCCCCAGCATTTT. The rearrangement uses TRBV2 and TRBJ1-5; the D is unclear. Trimming removed 3 bases at V and 6 bases at J, with 12 bases between. From germline, CDR1 is SNHLY and CDR2 FYNNEI. CDR3 size: 14 residues.

The genes are TRBV5-1 and TRBJ1-1; the D gene is possibly TRBD1 (5 bases). V lost 4 bases and J 3 bases, leaving 10 bases between the germline ends. The length of the CDR3 is 13 residues. The V gene's germline CDR1 is SGHRS and CDR2 YFSETQ. The CDR3 spells CASSQGLHTEAFF. CDR3 nucleotides: TGCGCCAGCAGCCAGGGACTGCACACTGAAGCTTTCTTT.

This clone has just one count. The V and J genes are TRBV15 and TRBJ2-3, with 7 bases matching TRBD1. The ends lost 1 base at V and 1 base at J; junction bases unmatched: 5. Germline loops: CDR1 LNHNV, CDR2 YYDKDF (reference sequence). The CDR3 sequence is 16 residues long. CDR3 amino acids: CATSRGSGGRTDTQYF. In DNA, the CDR3 is TGTGCCACCAGCAGAGGCTCAGGGGGTCGCACAGATACGCAGTATTTT.

This chain uses TRBV5-4 with TRBJ1-3, with 8 bases identical to TRBD1. J was trimmed by 2 bases and V by 4 bases; bases with no gene match: 5. Germline V CDR1 and CDR2: SGHNT, YYREEE (reference sequence). The CDR3 covers 15 residues. The CDR3 nucleotides read TGTGCCAGCAGCGTACCGACAGGGGCTGGAAACACCATATATTTT. As protein: CASSVPTGAGNTIYF.

This chain uses TRBV27 with TRBJ2-7, with 9 bases lining up with TRBD1. The CDR3 contains 15 residues. The V gene end was trimmed by 6 bases and the J gene end by 1 base; junction bases not matched to a gene: 7. Germline V lookup: CDR1 MNHEY, CDR2 SMNVEV (reference sequence). The CDR3: CASRRPGQGSYEQYF. CDR3 coding DNA: TGTGCCAGCAGACGACCGGGACAGGGTTCCTACGAGCAGTACTTC.

This chain links TRBV6-5 with TRBJ1-1; possible D gene TRBD1, 6 bases. Germline V lookup: CDR1 MNHEY, CDR2 SVGAGI. This CDR3 has 14 residues. The germline V and J ends were trimmed by 4 bases and 0 bases, with 9 bases remaining between them. The CDR3 nucleotides read TGTGCCAGCAGTTGGGACAATATGAACACTGAAGCTTTCTTT. Its protein is CASSWDNMNTEAFF.

The V and J genes are TRBV30 and TRBJ1-2; D remains ambiguous. The CDR3 is made up of 13 amino acids. Germline V gene lookup returns CDR1 GTSNPN and CDR2 SVGIG (reference sequence). V lost 0 bases to trimming and J lost 3 bases, with 8 bases between them. For the CDR3, the DNA is TGTGCCTGGAGTGTAAACAGAGACTATGGCTACACCTTC. The encoded protein is CAWSVNRDYGYTF.

The chain uses TRBV11-2 and TRBJ1-1; D is possibly TRBD1 (6 bases). The V gene's germline CDR1 is SGHAT and CDR2 FQNNGV. The CDR3 covers 16 residues. V dropped 0 bases and J dropped 1 base, with 12 bases sitting between them. The CDR3 DNA follows: TGTGCCAGCAGCTTAGAGAACAGGGTTGGGAACACTGAAGCTTTCTTT. This translates into CASSLENRVGNTEAFF.

The genes are TRBV2 and TRBJ2-1; TRBD1 matches at 10 bases. Germline V gene data show CDR1 as SNHLY and CDR2 as FYNNEI. The CDR3 has 16 amino acids. V lost 9 bases and J lost 3; bases outside the gene matches: 11. This CDR3 is CARSEEGTGVYNEQFF. The CDR3 DNA follows: TGTGCCAGGTCCGAAGAGGGGACAGGGGTCTACAATGAGCAGTTCTTC. The full variable domain, with the rest looked up from reference TRBV2 and TRBJ2-1, is EPEVTQTPSHQVTQMGQEVILRCVPISNHLYFYWYRQILGQKVEFLVSFYNNEISEKSEIFDDQFSVERPDGSNFTLKIRSTKLEDSAMYFCARSEEGTGVYNEQFFGPGTRLTVL.

Notes on this clone: This sample includes further DNA sequences coding for the same CDR3. V gene TRBV28 combines with J gene TRBJ2-7; D is unresolved. This CDR3 spans 12 amino acids. Germline values: CDR1 MDHEN, CDR2 SYDVKM. V shed 2 bases and J shed 2 bases, with 4 bases lying between them. CDR3 protein: CASSLPAYEQYF. The CDR3, as DNA: TGTGCCAGCAGTTTACCCGCCTACGAGCAGTACTTC. The complete variable domain, with remaining parts taken from reference TRBV28 and TRBJ2-7, reads DVKVTQSSRYLVKRTGEKVFLECVQDMDHENMFWYRQDPGLGLRLIYFSYDVKMKEKGDIPEGYSVSREKKERFSLILESASTNQTSMYLCASSLPAYEQYFGPGTRLTVT.

The V and J genes are TRBV19 and TRBJ1-1; D is perhaps TRBD1 (5 bases). Germline V gene sequence: CDR1 LNHDA, CDR2 SQIVND (reference sequence). This CDR3 has 12 residues. V lost 6 bases, J lost 2 bases, and 7 bases lay in between. CDR3 amino acids: CASRQVNTEAFF. The DNA for the CDR3 is TGTGCCAGTAGACAGGTAAACACTGAAGCTTTCTTT. Full variable domain (remainder filled in from reference TRBV19 and TRBJ1-1): DGGITQSPKYLFRKEGQNVTLSCEQNLNHDAMYWYRQDPGQGLRLIYYSQIVNDFQKGDIAEGYSVSREKKESFPLTVTSAQKNPTAFYLCASRQVNTEAFFGQGTRLTVV.

The chain joins TRBV2 to TRBJ2-3, with unresolved D. Trimming stripped 8 bases from V and 2 bases from J, with 5 bases between. From germline, CDR1 is SNHLY and CDR2 FYNNEI. The CDR3 covers 11 residues. The CDR3 sequence is CASSITDTQYF. CDR3 nucleotide sequence: TGTGCCAGCTCAATCACAGATACGCAGTATTTT.

The chain has TRBV11-3 and TRBJ2-7, with unresolved D. Trimming cost V 2 bases and J 2 bases, with 7 bases left between them. CDR1 is SGHNT, CDR2 YENEEA, per germline. There are 13 residues in the CDR3. This CDR3 is CASSLFRAYEQYF. The CDR3 region has the DNA TGTGCCAGCAGCTTATTCCGGGCCTACGAGCAGTACTTC.

The chain carries TRBV10-3 and TRBJ1-2, with D uncertain. Germline V gene data show CDR1 as ENHRY and CDR2 as SYGVKD. The CDR3 is 12 amino acids. Between the trimmed V and J ends, which lost 3 bases and 4 bases, there was a span of 6 bases. The CDR3, as DNA: TGTGCCATCAGTGACGGAGGCTATGGCTACACCTTC. Its translation: CAISDGGYGYTF.

The V and J genes are TRBV11-2 and TRBJ2-5, with a tentative D call TRBD2 (5 bases). This CDR3 comprises 15 residues. Trimming removed 1 base at V and 4 bases at J, with 13 bases between. Germline V lookup: CDR1 SGHAT, CDR2 FQNNGV. The CDR3 here is CASSLVLSSLETQYF. For the CDR3, the DNA is TGTGCCAGCAGCTTAGTTTTGTCTAGCCTAGAGACCCAGTACTTC.

The chain employs TRBV5-8 and TRBJ2-1; 9 bases are a match to TRBD2. The CDR3 totals 15 residues. Germline trimming cut 7 bases from V and 4 bases from J; bases unmatched to any gene: 9. CDR1 and CDR2 (germline): SGHTS, YDEGEE. This CDR3 reads CASSPASGTYNEQFF. In DNA, the CDR3 is TGTGCCAGCTCCCCGGCTAGCGGGACATACAATGAGCAGTTCTTC. Complete variable domain (other parts from reference TRBV5-8 and TRBJ2-1): EAGVTQSPTHLIKTRGQQATLRCSPISGHTSVYWYQQALGLGLQFLLWYDEGEERNRGNFPPRFSGRQFPNYSSELNVNALELEDSALYLCASSPASGTYNEQFFGPGTRLTVL.

This clone appeared a single time. The V gene is TRBV5-4, the J gene TRBJ2-3; unclear D gene. The CDR3 runs to 15 residues. Per the germline V gene, CDR1 is SGHNT and CDR2 is YYREEE (reference sequence). V lost 2 bases to trimming and J lost 0 bases, with 10 bases between them. The CDR3 DNA follows: TGTGCCAGCAGCTTCAGTCAGGCTAGCACAGATACGCAGTATTTT. Translated, it gives CASSFSQASTDTQYF.

The CDR3 nucleotides read TGTGCCATCAGTGAGACAGGGGGCGGGGGAGCTTTCTTT. It is translated as CAISETGGGGAFF. The chain couples TRBV10-3 to TRBJ1-1, with 9 nucleotides matching TRBD1. CDR3 length: 13 amino acids. V was clipped by 2 bases and J by 10 bases; unmatched bases: 5. Germline V gives CDR1 ENHRY, CDR2 SYGVKD.

V gene TRBV7-9 combines with J gene TRBJ2-5, with 8 positions matching TRBD1. The germline CDR1 and CDR2 sequences are SEHNR and FQNEAQ (reference sequence). After removal of 5 bases from V and 10 bases from J, the junction contained 3 bases not matched to a gene. CDR3 length equals 11 residues. This CDR3 is CASSPGTGQYF. CDR3 DNA: TGTGCCAGCAGCCCCGGGACAGGCCAGTACTTC.

This sequence joins TRBV3-1 (or the pseudogene TRBV3-2) and TRBJ2-1; 8 nucleotides align to TRBD2. The CDR3 loop spans 19 amino acids. CDR1 LGHDT and CDR2 YNNKEL come from the germline V gene (reference sequence). V shed 0 bases and J 0 bases; nucleotides not matched to a gene: 10. CDR3 DNA: TGTGCCAGCAGCCAAGATTCTTTTCCAGCGGGAGACTCCTACAATGAGCAGTTCTTC. This codes for CASSQDSFPAGDSYNEQFF.

The rearrangement joins TRBV10-3 to TRBJ1-5, with 9 bases aligning to TRBD1. Unmatched junction bases numbered 7, after V lost 2 bases and J lost 2 bases. The germline V gene encodes CDR1 ENHRY and CDR2 SYGVKD. This CDR3 region has 17 residues. This CDR3 is CAISEADTGGGNQPQHF. The CDR3 DNA is TGTGCCATCAGTGAGGCTGATACAGGGGGCGGCAATCAGCCCCAGCATTTT.

V usage is TRBV28 and J usage is TRBJ1-2; D uncertain. Trimming removed 3 bases at V and 5 bases at J, with 13 bases between. The CDR3 consists of 14 residues. CDR1 and CDR2 from the germline V gene are MDHEN and SYDVKM. The CDR3 loop reads CASSLASPSYGYTF. The CDR3 DNA reads as TGTGCCAGCAGTTTGGCCTCTCCTTCTTATGGCTACACCTTC.

CDR3 sequence reads: CASRYAANEQFF. CDR3 bases: TGTGCCAGCAGATACGCCGCGAATGAGCAGTTCTTC. This chain joins TRBV12-3 or TRBV12-4 and TRBJ2-1; no firm D call. Trimming removed 6 bases from V and 7 bases from J, with 10 bases in between. The CDR3 loop spans 12 amino acids.

This chain joins TRBV7-9 and TRBJ2-3, with a tentative D call TRBD2 (7 bases). Germline CDR1 SEHNR, CDR2 FQNEAQ (reference sequence). The CDR3 contains 15 residues. V lost 5 bases to trimming and J lost 5 bases, with 17 bases between them. For the CDR3, the DNA is TGTGCCAGCAGCCCCCCGGGGGGCTCAGGAGATACGCAGTATTTT. Its protein is CASSPPGGSGDTQYF.

The rearrangement links TRBV5-1 to TRBJ1-6; 9 bases match TRBD1. Germline V gene sequence: CDR1 SGHRS, CDR2 YFSETQ. The CDR3 is 15 amino acids. V lost 4 bases and J lost 14; bases outside the gene matches: 13. Here the CDR3 reads CASSAGQGNSLALHF. CDR3 DNA sequence: TGCGCCAGCAGCGCGGGACAGGGTAATTCATTGGCCCTCCACTTT. Looking up the rest from reference TRBV5-1 and TRBJ1-6 gives the full variable domain: KAGVTQTPRYLIKTRGQQVTLSCSPISGHRSVSWYQQTPGQGLQFLFEYFSETQRNKGNFPGRFSGRQFSNSRSEMNVSTLELGDSALYLCASSAGQGNSLALHFGNGTRLTVT.

The CDR3 bases are TGTGCCAGCAGCTTTAAATCCGGGGGGAGCACAGATACGCAGTATTTT. Amino acid sequence: CASSFKSGGSTDTQYF. J is TRBJ2-3 and V is TRBV7-9; the match to TRBD2 covers 7 bases. V lost 3 bases, J lost 0 bases, and 6 bases stayed unmatched. CDR3 length: 16 amino acids. Germline V lookup: CDR1 SEHNR, CDR2 FQNEAQ (reference sequence). The full variable domain, completed using reference TRBV7-9 and TRBJ2-3, is DTGVSQNPRHKITKRGQNVTFRCDPISEHNRLYWYRQTLGQGPEFLTYFQNEAQLEKSRLLSDRFSAERPKGSFSTLEIQRTEQGDSAMYLCASSFKSGGSTDTQYFGPGTRLTVL.

The chain recombines TRBV18 with TRBJ2-1, with D possibly matching TRBD2 (5 bases). CDR3 length: 14 amino acids. Per germline, CDR1 KGHSH and CDR2 LQKENI. With 3 bases removed from V and 4 bases from J, the gap between germline ends came to 10 bases. CDR3 DNA sequence: TGTGCCAGCTCACCGCCGGGATTTTACAATGAGCAGTTCTTC. Amino acids: CASSPPGFYNEQFF.